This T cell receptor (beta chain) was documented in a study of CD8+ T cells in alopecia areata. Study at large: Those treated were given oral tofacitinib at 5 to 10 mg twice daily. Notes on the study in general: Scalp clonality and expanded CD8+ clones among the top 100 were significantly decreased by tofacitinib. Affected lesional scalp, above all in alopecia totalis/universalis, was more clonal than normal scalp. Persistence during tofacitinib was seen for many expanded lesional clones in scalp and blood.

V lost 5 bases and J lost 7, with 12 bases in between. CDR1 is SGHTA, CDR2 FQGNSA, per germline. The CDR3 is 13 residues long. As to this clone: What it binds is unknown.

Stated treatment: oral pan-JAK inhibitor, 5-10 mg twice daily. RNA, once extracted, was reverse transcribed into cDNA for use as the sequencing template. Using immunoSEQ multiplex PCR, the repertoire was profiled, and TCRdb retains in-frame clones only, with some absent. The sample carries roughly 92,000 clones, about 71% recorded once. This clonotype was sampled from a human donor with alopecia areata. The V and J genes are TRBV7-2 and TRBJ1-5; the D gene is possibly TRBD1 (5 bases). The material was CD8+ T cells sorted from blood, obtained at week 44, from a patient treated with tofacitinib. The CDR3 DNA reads TGTGCCAGCAGCCGGGGAGGGGTCCAGCCCCAGCATTTT. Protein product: CASSRGGVQPQHF.